This entry is about one T cell receptor (beta chain). This CDR3 has 15 amino acids. V shed 4 bases and J shed 0 bases, with 7 bases lying between them. Germline assignment: CDR1 MDHEN and CDR2 SYDVKM. Each subset's genomic DNA was split evenly across several immunoSEQ plates. Libraries were prepared by immunoSEQ multiplex PCR; TCRdb keeps only in-frame clonotypes and omits some of them. Of a few million clones in the sample, more than 80% were seen once. This sample is part of a study of shared clonotypes between healthy human individuals. The origin of this receptor is a man aged 18 to 35 in good health. The material sequenced was naive CD4+ T cells sorted from blood. Documented subset: CD45RA+ positively selected. The rearrangement links TRBV28 to TRBJ2-6; possibly TRBD1 for D (6 bases). The CDR3 is CASSYRASGANVLTF. CDR3 DNA sequence: TGTGCCAGCAGTTACAGGGCCTCTGGGGCCAACGTCCTGACTTTC.